These 24 T cell receptor beta chains originate from one sample sequenced in a study of molecular identifiers for immune sequencing clone quantification (dated by TCRdb to the late 2010s). Library method: PCR. These reads were obtained on an Illumina HiSeq 4000. The public reads were quality trimmed at Q25 with fastp and then assembled into clones with MiXCR by TCRdb, keeping productive beta chains. Records with the same CDR3 protein are collapsed into one entry carrying the most frequent genes and DNA. Here the sample has around 82,000 distinct CDR3 sequences; about 20% occur a single time. The ten largest clonotypes hold around 0.8% of the sample. Sequencing used naive CD8+ T cells from blood, with Jurkat cell RNA spiked in. Taken with the paper, the label for cell subset or site translates to: FACS-sorted CD8+CD4-CCR7+CD45RA+ naive T cells. The receptors were sampled from a human donor in good health. Some libraries in this study had Jurkat cell RNA spiked in.

This clonotype was found many times. The chain employs TRBV7-9 and TRBJ2-5; possibly TRBD1 for D (5 bases). The CDR3 loop spans 16 amino acids. Trimming stripped 4 bases from V and 5 bases from J, with 20 bases between. Germline V gives CDR1 SEHNR, CDR2 FQNEAQ (reference sequence). CDR3 bases: TGTGCCAGCAGCTCCCAGATCAGGGCCTCCCAGGAGACCCAGTACTTC. It yields the protein CASSSQIRASQETQYF.

This clonotype has only one observation. A much bigger clone sits one base away, suggesting this may be a read error. V usage is TRBV27 and J usage is TRBJ2-7; TRBD1 agrees at 8 bases. Germline values: CDR1 MNHEY, CDR2 SMNVEV (reference sequence). The CDR3 covers 12 residues. CDR3 in DNA: TGTGCCAGCAAGGGACAGGACTACGAGCGGTACTTC. The encoded protein is CASKGQDYERYF.

This clonotype has a count of ten or more. The V call is TRBV5-1, the J call TRBJ2-3; D might be TRBD2 (6 bases). Trimming pared 4 bases from V and 2 bases from J, leaving 11 bases between. The CDR3 contains 14 residues. Germline-derived CDR1 and CDR2 are SGHRS and YFSETQ. The CDR3 spells CASSSAGFTDTQYF. DNA for the CDR3: TGCGCCAGCAGCAGCGCGGGATTCACAGATACGCAGTATTTT.

A remark on this clonotype: One end of the junction is discordant with germline, which a read error may explain. The rearrangement links TRBV11-2 to TRBJ1-5; D remains unclear. The CDR3 length is 14 residues. In germline, CDR1 is SGHAT, CDR2 FQNNGV. CDR3: CASSLGSGNQPQRF. The CDR3 nucleotides are TGTGCCAGCAGCTTAGGCAGCGGCAATCAGCCCCAGCGTTTT.

The V call is TRBV6-5, the J call TRBJ2-3; TRBD1 agrees at 7 bases. The V gene end was trimmed by 2 bases and the J gene end by 6 bases; junction bases not matched to a gene: 17. CDR1 and CDR2 (germline): MNHEY, SVGAGI. This CDR3 has 18 amino acids. The DNA for the CDR3 is TGTGCCAGCAGTTACAAGTCCACAGGGGTTCTACTCGCGGATACGCAGTATTTT. Protein sequence: CASSYKSTGVLLADTQYF.

This clonotype came up many times. J is TRBJ2-1 and V is TRBV7-9; possibly TRBD2 for D (5 bases). The CDR3 contains 16 residues. V lost 5 bases to trimming and J lost 0 bases, with 14 bases between them. CDR1 is SEHNR and CDR2 is FQNEAQ in the germline V gene (reference sequence). The CDR3 sequence is CASSGEASISYNEQFF. CDR3 nucleotides: TGTGCCAGCAGCGGAGAGGCTAGCATCTCCTACAATGAGCAGTTCTTC. The whole variable domain, remainder taken from reference TRBV7-9 and TRBJ2-1, is DTGVSQNPRHKITKRGQNVTFRCDPISEHNRLYWYRQTLGQGPEFLTYFQNEAQLEKSRLLSDRFSAERPKGSFSTLEIQRTEQGDSAMYLCASSGEASISYNEQFFGPGTRLTVL.

The table lists this clonotype with many counts. The chain carries TRBV6-5 and TRBJ2-5; 7 nucleotides match TRBD1. Germline V lookup: CDR1 MNHEY, CDR2 SVGAGI. The CDR3 spans 14 residues. Unmatched junction bases numbered 11, after V lost 8 bases and J lost 5 bases. This CDR3 is CASYGQDEGETQYF. The CDR3 DNA follows: TGTGCCAGCTACGGACAGGACGAAGGGGAGACCCAGTACTTC.

Ten or more counts support this clonotype. The chain joins TRBV6-1 to TRBJ2-5; D may be TRBD2 (6 bases). Trimming shortened V by 5 bases and J by 7 bases, and 14 bases separated the two germline ends. CDR1 MNHNS and CDR2 SASEGT come from the germline V gene. The CDR3 spans 13 residues. CDR3: CASSLDYPRTQYF. Here the CDR3 DNA reads TGTGCCAGCAGTCTGGACTACCCCAGGACCCAGTACTTC.

This chain links TRBV29-1 with TRBJ2-7; TRBD2 matches 11 bases. Looked up from germline, CDR1 is SQVTM and CDR2 is ANQGSEA. The trim removed 8 bases at V and 0 bases at J, leaving 3 bases unmatched. This CDR3 comprises 13 residues. The CDR3 sequence: CSYTSGSSYEQYF. The CDR3 bases are TGCAGCTACACTAGCGGGAGCTCCTACGAGCAGTACTTC.

The V call is TRBV21-1, the J call TRBJ1-2; whether TRBD1, the table's D call, matches the DNA was not checked. TRBV21-1 is a pseudogene segment. The CDR3 consists of 14 residues. CDR3 coding DNA: TGTGCCAGCAATAACAGGGTGGGGAACTATGGCTACACCTTC. This translates into CASNNRVGNYGYTF.

With regard to this clonotype: A much larger clone differs by one base, so this may be a read error. In nucleotides, the CDR3 is TGTGCCAGCAGTGATTGGGGGGGCAATCAGCCCCAGCATTTT. Its protein product is CASSDWGGNQPQHF. The V gene is TRBV6-1, the J gene TRBJ1-5, with D possibly being TRBD1 (5 bases). Trimming removed 3 bases at V and 2 bases at J, with 8 bases between. This CDR3 is 14 amino acids long. The germline V gene encodes CDR1 MNHNS and CDR2 SASEGT.

This clonotype has at least ten counts. The genes are TRBV5-1 and TRBJ1-1; the match to TRBD1 covers 8 bases. V was clipped by 2 bases and J by 2 bases; unmatched bases: 2. The germline V gene has CDR1 SGHRS and CDR2 YFSETQ. This CDR3 comprises 14 residues. This chain's CDR3 is CASSFDRGNTEAFF. CDR3 DNA sequence: TGCGCCAGCAGCTTTGACAGGGGTAACACTGAAGCTTTCTTT.

This clonotype occurred many times. The rearrangement joins TRBV28 to TRBJ2-7, with TRBD1 identical over 7 bases. The germline gives CDR1 MDHEN, CDR2 SYDVKM. With V trimmed by 5 bases and J by 3 bases, 13 bases remained unmatched. There are 16 residues in the CDR3. Here the CDR3 reads CASSILRQGRGYEQYF. The CDR3 DNA is TGTGCCAGCAGTATACTTCGACAGGGCCGGGGCTACGAGCAGTACTTC.

To note about this clonotype: With a much larger clone just one base away, this may be a read error. This sequence joins TRBV7-9 and TRBJ2-5, with 8 positions matching TRBD2. The CDR3 totals 19 residues. Germline V gene sequence: CDR1 SEHNR, CDR2 FQNEAQ (reference sequence). CDR3 coding DNA: TGTGCCAGCAGCTTATCAGCCTGGGAGCGGGAGAGCTACCAAGAGGCCCAGTACTTC. Residues: CASSLSAWERESYQEAQYF.

A word on this clonotype: A much larger clone differs by one base, so this may be a read error. This chain uses TRBV10-1 with TRBJ2-4; D may be TRBD1 (5 bases). Germline V CDR1 and CDR2: WNHNN, SYGVQD (reference sequence). This CDR3 comprises 14 residues. CDR3 DNA: TGCGCCAGCAGTGAGGGGGCCCGTCGAGACATTCGGTACTTC. Translated: CASSEGARRDIRYF.

This clonotype has a single count. CDR3 nucleotides: TGTGCCAGCAGTTTAGCGCCCTGGGCAGATACGCAGTATTTT. It is translated as CASSLAPWADTQYF. V gene TRBV12-3 or TRBV12-4 combines with J gene TRBJ2-3; D remains unclear. Trimming shortened V by 0 bases and J by 4 bases, and 8 bases separated the two germline ends. The CDR3 has 14 amino acids.

At least ten counts were recorded for this clonotype. The chain links TRBV7-8 to TRBJ2-2; D uncertain. CDR3 length equals 12 residues. V was clipped by 5 bases and J by 6 bases, with 7 bases between them. The germline gives CDR1 SGHVS, CDR2 FQNEAQ. The CDR3 region has the DNA TGTGCCAGCAGCCCTGTTCCCGGGGAGCTGTTTTTT. Its translation: CASSPVPGELFF.

This clonotype has at least ten counts. This sequence joins TRBV7-9 and TRBJ2-3, with 11 positions matching TRBD2. CDR1 is SEHNR, CDR2 FQNEAQ, per germline (reference sequence). V was clipped by 5 bases and J by 3 bases; unmatched bases: 4. The CDR3 spans 15 residues. The CDR3 nucleotides read TGTGCCAGCAGCCAGACTAGCGGGGTTACAGATACGCAGTATTTT. Residues: CASSQTSGVTDTQYF.

This clonotype came up many times. The rearrangement links TRBV11-2 to TRBJ1-1, with 7 nucleotides matching TRBD1. V was clipped by 5 bases and J by 4 bases; unmatched bases: 10. The CDR3 has 15 amino acids. From germline, CDR1 is SGHAT and CDR2 FQNNGV. The CDR3 is CASSRYEGARTEAFF. In DNA, the CDR3 is TGTGCCAGCAGCCGTTACGAGGGGGCGCGCACTGAAGCTTTCTTT.

This clonotype was detected ten times or more. V gene TRBV25-1 combines with J gene TRBJ2-1, with a possible D match to TRBD2 (6 bases). The V gene's germline CDR1 is MGHDK and CDR2 SYGVNS. CDR3 length equals 15 residues. V lost 5 bases, J lost 3 bases, and 14 bases lay in between. In DNA, the CDR3 is TGTGCCAGCAGTACCTTAGCGGACTTCTACAATGAGCAGTTCTTC. Protein product: CASSTLADFYNEQFF.

In its sample, this clonotype was seen many times. This sequence joins TRBV6-2 or TRBV6-3 and TRBJ2-7; TRBD2 matches 11 bases. The CDR3 extends over 14 amino acids. The germline V gene encodes CDR1 MNHEY and CDR2 SVGEGT. J gave up 4 bases and V 2 bases, and 1 base lay outside the gene matches. CDR3 sequence reads: CASSYGLAGYEQYF. Written as DNA, the CDR3 is TGTGCCAGCAGTTACGGACTAGCGGGTTACGAGCAGTACTTC.

V is TRBV5-4 and J is TRBJ2-7, with 8 nucleotides matching TRBD1. Germline V gene lookup returns CDR1 SGHNT and CDR2 YYREEE (reference sequence). The CDR3 is 14 amino acids. The trim removed 4 bases at V and 4 bases at J, leaving 7 bases unmatched. The CDR3 spells CASSLDRDPYEQYF. In DNA form, the CDR3 reads TGTGCCAGCAGCCTGGACAGGGACCCGTACGAGCAGTACTTC.

The sample holds many counts of this clonotype. The CDR3 DNA reads TGTGCCAGCAGTTTCCGCGGAGGGTATCAGCCCCAGCATTTT. It specifies CASSFRGGYQPQHF. The chain employs TRBV28 and TRBJ1-5; D is uncertain. Trimming stripped 3 bases from V and 5 bases from J, with 11 bases between. The CDR3 has 14 amino acids. Germline lookup yields CDR1 MDHEN and CDR2 SYDVKM.

This clonotype has a count of ten or more. The rearrangement joins TRBV29-1 to TRBJ2-3, with 8 bases that match TRBD2. CDR1 and CDR2 (germline): SQVTM, ANQGSEA. This CDR3 is 15 amino acids long. Trimming took 7 bases from V and 2 from J; bases not matched to a gene: 11. CDR3 DNA sequence: TGCAGCGCCGCGGGGGGTGAGGGGTACACAGATACGCAGTATTTT. It is translated as CSAAGGEGYTDTQYF.